What follows are 6 T cell receptor beta chains derived from one specimen sequenced in a study of cytomegalovirus exposure and HLA in healthy donors. PCR employed 60 Vbeta and 13 Jbeta primers. TCRdb keeps only in-frame clones here, not all; method: immunoSEQ multiplex PCR. The sample has 87,000 or so clones; over 70% are singletons. Specimen: PBMCs. Every receptor here comes from a woman aged 40 to 50 in good health and CMV-seronegative.

The chain recombines TRBV2 with TRBJ1-2, with 10 bases lining up with TRBD1. Germline V gene data show CDR1 as SNHLY and CDR2 as FYNNEI. The CDR3 has 14 amino acids. V lost 6 bases and J lost 4; bases outside the gene matches: 5. CDR3 sequence (DNA): TGTGCCAGCAGCGGGACAGGGGATGGCTATGGCTACACCTTC. It codes for CASSGTGDGYGYTF.

The chain is built from TRBV4-1 and TRBJ2-7; 9 bases align to TRBD2. Germline-derived CDR1 and CDR2 are MGHRA and YSYEKL. This CDR3 has 15 residues. After removal of 2 bases from V and 2 bases from J, the junction contained 4 bases not matched to a gene. This CDR3 is CASSQKRGETYEQYF. The CDR3 DNA reads TGCGCCAGCAGCCAAAAGCGGGGGGAAACCTACGAGCAGTACTTC.

This chain joins TRBV5-8 and TRBJ1-2, with D possibly matching TRBD1 (5 bases). This CDR3 spans 14 amino acids. V was shortened by 1 base and J by 7 bases, with 14 bases between the two germline ends. Germline V CDR1 and CDR2: SGHTS, YDEGEE. This CDR3 is CASSLSAGRIGYTF. For the CDR3, the DNA is TGTGCCAGCAGCTTGTCTGCAGGGCGGATTGGCTACACCTTC. Based on the CDR3 plus reference TRBV5-8 and TRBJ1-2, the full variable domain is EAGVTQSPTHLIKTRGQQATLRCSPISGHTSVYWYQQALGLGLQFLLWYDEGEERNRGNFPPRFSGRQFPNYSSELNVNALELEDSALYLCASSLSAGRIGYTFGSGTRLTVV.

The chain recombines TRBV6-5 with TRBJ2-2; perhaps TRBD1 as D (6 bases). This CDR3 is built from 15 residues. Trimming took off 0 bases at V and 6 bases at J, with 11 bases between the two ends. CDR1 MNHEY and CDR2 SVGAGI come from the germline V gene. For the CDR3, the DNA is TGTGCCAGCAGTTACTCGAGGCAGGGGCCCGGGGAGCTGTTTTTT. Its translation: CASSYSRQGPGELFF.

The J gene is TRBJ2-7, the V gene TRBV6-1; the D is unclear. The CDR3 is 12 amino acids. The V gene's germline CDR1 is MNHNS and CDR2 SASEGT. Trimming cost V 4 bases and J 3 bases, with 7 bases left between them. For the CDR3, the DNA is TGTGCCAGCAGTGCCGGCGGCTACGAGCAGTACTTC. Its translation is CASSAGGYEQYF.

V gene TRBV29-1 combines with J gene TRBJ1-4; D is perhaps TRBD1 (5 bases). This CDR3 spans 13 amino acids. CDR1 is SQVTM and CDR2 is ANQGSEA in the germline V gene. Between the trimmed V and J ends, which lost 7 bases and 3 bases, there was a span of 12 bases. CDR3 in DNA: TGCAGCGCTGGGGGGAGGTCTAATGAAAAACTGTTTTTT. Its translation is CSAGGRSNEKLFF. Looking up the rest from reference TRBV29-1 and TRBJ1-4 gives the full variable domain: SAVISQKPSRDICQRGTSLTIQCQVDSQVTMMFWYRQQPGQSLTLIATANQGSEATYESGFVIDKFPISRPNLTFSTLTVSNMSPEDSSIYLCSAGGRSNEKLFFGSGTQLSVL.